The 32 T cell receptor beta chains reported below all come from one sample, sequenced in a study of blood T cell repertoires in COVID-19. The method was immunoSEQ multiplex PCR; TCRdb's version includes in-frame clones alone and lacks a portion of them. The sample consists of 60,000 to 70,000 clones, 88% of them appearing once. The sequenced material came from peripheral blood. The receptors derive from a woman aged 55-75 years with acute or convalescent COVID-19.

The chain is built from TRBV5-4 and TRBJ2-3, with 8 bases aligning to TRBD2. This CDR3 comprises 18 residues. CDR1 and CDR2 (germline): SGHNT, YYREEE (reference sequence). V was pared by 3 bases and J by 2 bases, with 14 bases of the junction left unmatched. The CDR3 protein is CASSSITTSSGSTDTQYF. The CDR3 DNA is TGTGCCAGCAGCTCTATAACAACTTCTAGCGGGTCCACAGATACGCAGTATTTT.

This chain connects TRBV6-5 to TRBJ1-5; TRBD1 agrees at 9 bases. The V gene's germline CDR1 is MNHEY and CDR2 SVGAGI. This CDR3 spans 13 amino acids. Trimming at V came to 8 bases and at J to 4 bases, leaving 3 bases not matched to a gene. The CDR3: CASSDRGNQPQHF. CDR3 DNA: TGTGCCAGCTCTGACAGGGGGAATCAGCCCCAGCATTTT.

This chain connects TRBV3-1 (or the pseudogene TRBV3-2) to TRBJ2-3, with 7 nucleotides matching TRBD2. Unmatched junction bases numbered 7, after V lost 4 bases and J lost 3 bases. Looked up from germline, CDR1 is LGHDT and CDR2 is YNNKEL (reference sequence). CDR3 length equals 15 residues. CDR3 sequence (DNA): TGTGCCAGCAGCCTTGCTGGCGGGAGAACAGATACGCAGTATTTT. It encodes CASSLAGGRTDTQYF.

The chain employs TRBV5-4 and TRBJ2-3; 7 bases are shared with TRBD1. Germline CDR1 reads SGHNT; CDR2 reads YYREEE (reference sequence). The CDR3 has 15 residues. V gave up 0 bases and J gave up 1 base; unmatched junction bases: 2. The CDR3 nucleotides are TGTGCCAGCAGCTTGGCTGGACAGGGCACAGATACGCAGTATTTT. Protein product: CASSLAGQGTDTQYF.

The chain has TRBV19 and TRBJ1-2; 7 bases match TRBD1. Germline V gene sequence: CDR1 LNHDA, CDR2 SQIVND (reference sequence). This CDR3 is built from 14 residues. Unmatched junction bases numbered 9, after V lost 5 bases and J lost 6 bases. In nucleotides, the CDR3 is TGTGCCAGTAGTCCCATAGACAGGGTGGATGGCTACACCTTC. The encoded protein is CASSPIDRVDGYTF.

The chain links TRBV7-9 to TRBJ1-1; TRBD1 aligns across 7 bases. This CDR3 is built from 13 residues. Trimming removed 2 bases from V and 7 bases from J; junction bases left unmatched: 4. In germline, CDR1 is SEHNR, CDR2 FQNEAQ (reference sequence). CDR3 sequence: CASSLTGDVEAFF. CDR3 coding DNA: TGTGCCAGCAGCTTAACAGGGGATGTTGAAGCTTTCTTT. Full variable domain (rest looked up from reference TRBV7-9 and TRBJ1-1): DTGVSQNPRHKITKRGQNVTFRCDPISEHNRLYWYRQTLGQGPEFLTYFQNEAQLEKSRLLSDRFSAERPKGSFSTLEIQRTEQGDSAMYLCASSLTGDVEAFFGQGTRLTVV.

Here the CDR3 DNA reads TGTGCCAGCAGTCAAAACAGGTACGAGCAGTACGTC. Its translation is CASSQNRYEQYV. The rearrangement links TRBV2 to TRBJ2-7; the D gene is possibly TRBD1 (5 bases). The CDR3 spans 12 residues. The ends were cut back, 5 bases at V and 4 bases at J, with 9 bases in the middle. CDR1 and CDR2 from the germline V gene are SNHLY and FYNNEI.

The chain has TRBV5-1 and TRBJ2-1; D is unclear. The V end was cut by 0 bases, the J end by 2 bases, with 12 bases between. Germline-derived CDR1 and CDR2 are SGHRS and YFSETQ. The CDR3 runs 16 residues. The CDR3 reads CASSLAGQAPYNEQFF. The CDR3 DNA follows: TGCGCCAGCAGCTTGGCCGGCCAGGCCCCCTACAATGAGCAGTTCTTC.

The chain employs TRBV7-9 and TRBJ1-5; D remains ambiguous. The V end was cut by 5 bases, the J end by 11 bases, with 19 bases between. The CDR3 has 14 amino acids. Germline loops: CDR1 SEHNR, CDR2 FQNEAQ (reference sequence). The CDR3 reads CASSRWAPSGSQHF. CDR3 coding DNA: TGTGCCAGCAGCCGCTGGGCCCCCAGTGGGTCCCAGCATTTT.

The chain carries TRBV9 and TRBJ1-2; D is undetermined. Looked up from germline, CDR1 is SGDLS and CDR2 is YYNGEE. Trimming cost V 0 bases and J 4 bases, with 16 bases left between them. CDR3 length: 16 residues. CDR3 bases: TGTGCCAGCAGCGTAGGGCTGAATTCCCGCGGCTATGGCTACACCTTC. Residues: CASSVGLNSRGYGYTF. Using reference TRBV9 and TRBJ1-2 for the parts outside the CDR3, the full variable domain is DSGVTQTPKHLITATGQRVTLRCSPRSGDLSVYWYQQSLDQGLQFLIQYYNGEERAKGNILERFSAQQFPDLHSELNLSSLELGDSALYFCASSVGLNSRGYGYTFGSGTRLTVV.

CDR3 amino acids: CASSTVGGDTDTQYF. CDR3 in DNA: TGTGCCAGCAGCACAGTGGGAGGGGACACAGATACGCAGTATTTT. V is TRBV7-6 and J is TRBJ2-3; 7 nucleotides align to TRBD2. The germline gives CDR1 SGHVS, CDR2 FNYEAQ. This CDR3 is 15 amino acids long. Trimming removed 5 bases from V and 2 bases from J; junction bases left unmatched: 7. The entire variable domain, with the rest obtained from reference TRBV7-6 and TRBJ2-3, is as follows: GAGVSQSPRYKVTKRGQDVALRCDPISGHVSLYWYRQALGQGPEFLTYFNYEAQQDKSGLPNDRFSAERPEGSISTLTIQRTEQRDSAMYRCASSTVGGDTDTQYFGPGTRLTVL.

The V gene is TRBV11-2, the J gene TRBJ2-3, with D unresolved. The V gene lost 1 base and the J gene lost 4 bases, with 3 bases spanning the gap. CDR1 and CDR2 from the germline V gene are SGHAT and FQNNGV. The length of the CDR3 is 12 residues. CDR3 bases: TGTGCCAGCAGCTTAGCTGCAGATACGCAGTATTTT. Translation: CASSLAADTQYF. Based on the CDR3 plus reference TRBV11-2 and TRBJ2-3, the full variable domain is EAGVAQSPRYKIIEKRQSVAFWCNPISGHATLYWYQQILGQGPKLLIQFQNNGVVDDSQLPKDRFSAERLKGVDSTLKIQPAKLEDSAVYLCASSLAADTQYFGPGTRLTVL.

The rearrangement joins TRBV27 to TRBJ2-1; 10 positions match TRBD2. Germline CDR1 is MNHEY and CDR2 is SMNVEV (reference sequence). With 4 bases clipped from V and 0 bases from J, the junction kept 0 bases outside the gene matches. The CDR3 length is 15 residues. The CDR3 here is CASSSSGSSYNEQFF. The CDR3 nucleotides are TGTGCCAGCAGTTCTAGCGGGAGCTCCTACAATGAGCAGTTCTTC.

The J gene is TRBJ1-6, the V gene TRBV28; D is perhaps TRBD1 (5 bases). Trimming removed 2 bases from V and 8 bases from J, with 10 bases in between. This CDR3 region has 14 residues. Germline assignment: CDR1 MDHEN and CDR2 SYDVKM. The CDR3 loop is CASSLARADSPLHF. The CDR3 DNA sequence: TGTGCCAGCAGTTTAGCCAGGGCGGATTCACCCCTCCACTTT.

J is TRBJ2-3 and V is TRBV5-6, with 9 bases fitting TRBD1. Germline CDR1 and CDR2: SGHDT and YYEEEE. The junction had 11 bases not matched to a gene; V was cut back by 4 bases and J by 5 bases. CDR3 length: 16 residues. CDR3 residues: CASSRKPGQGIDTQYF. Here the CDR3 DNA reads TGTGCCAGCAGCCGAAAGCCGGGACAGGGCATAGATACGCAGTATTTT. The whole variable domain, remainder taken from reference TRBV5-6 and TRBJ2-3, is DAGVTQSPTHLIKTRGQQVTLRCSPKSGHDTVSWYQQALGQGPQFIFQYYEEEERQRGNFPDRFSGHQFPNYSSELNVNALLLGDSALYLCASSRKPGQGIDTQYFGPGTRLTVL.

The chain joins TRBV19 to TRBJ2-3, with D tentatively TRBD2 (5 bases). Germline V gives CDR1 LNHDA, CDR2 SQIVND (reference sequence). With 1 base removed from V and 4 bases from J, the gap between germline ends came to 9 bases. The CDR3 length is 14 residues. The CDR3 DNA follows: TGTGCCAGTAGTATAGGACTGGGAGCAGATACGCAGTATTTT. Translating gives CASSIGLGADTQYF.

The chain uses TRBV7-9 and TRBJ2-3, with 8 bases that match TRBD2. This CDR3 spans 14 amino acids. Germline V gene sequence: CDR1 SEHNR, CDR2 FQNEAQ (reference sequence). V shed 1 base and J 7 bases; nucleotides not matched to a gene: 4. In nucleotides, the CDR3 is TGTGCCAGCAGCTTAGAGAGTAGCGGGAATACGCAGTATTTT. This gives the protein CASSLESSGNTQYF.

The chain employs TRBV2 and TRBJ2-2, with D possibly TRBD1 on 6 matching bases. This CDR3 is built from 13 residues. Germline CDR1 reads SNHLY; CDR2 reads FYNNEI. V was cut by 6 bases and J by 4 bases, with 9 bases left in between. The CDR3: CASRMDSTGELFF. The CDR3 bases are TGTGCCAGCAGAATGGACAGCACCGGGGAGCTGTTTTTT.

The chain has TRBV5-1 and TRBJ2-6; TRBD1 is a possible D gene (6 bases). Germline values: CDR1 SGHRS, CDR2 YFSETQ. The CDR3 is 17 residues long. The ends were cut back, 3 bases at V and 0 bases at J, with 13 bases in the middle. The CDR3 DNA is TGCGCCAGCAGCTCCGGACAGTTTAGCTCTGGGGCCAACGTCCTGACTTTC. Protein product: CASSSGQFSSGANVLTF.

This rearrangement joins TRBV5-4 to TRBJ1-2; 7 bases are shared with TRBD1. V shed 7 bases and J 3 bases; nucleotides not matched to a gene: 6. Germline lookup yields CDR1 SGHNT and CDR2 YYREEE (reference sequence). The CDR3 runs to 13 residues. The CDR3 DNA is TGTGCCAGCGCGACAGGGTGGGACTATGGCTACACCTTC. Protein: CASATGWDYGYTF.

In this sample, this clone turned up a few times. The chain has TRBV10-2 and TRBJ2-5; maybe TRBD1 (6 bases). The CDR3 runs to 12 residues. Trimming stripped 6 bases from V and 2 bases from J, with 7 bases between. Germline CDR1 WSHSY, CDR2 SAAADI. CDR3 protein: CASRDRQETQYF. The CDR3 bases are TGCGCCAGCAGGGACAGACAAGAGACCCAGTACTTC.

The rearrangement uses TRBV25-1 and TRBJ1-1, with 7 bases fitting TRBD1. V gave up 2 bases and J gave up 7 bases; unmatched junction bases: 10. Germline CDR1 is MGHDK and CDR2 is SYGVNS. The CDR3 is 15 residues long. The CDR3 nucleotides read TGTGCCAGCAGTGAAATTGGAGGGGGCGAGGGTGAAGCTTTCTTT. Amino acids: CASSEIGGGEGEAFF.

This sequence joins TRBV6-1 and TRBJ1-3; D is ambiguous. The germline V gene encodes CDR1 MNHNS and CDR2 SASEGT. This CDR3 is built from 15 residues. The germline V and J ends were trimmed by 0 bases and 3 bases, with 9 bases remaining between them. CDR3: CASSEAGPFGNTIYF. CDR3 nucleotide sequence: TGTGCCAGCAGTGAAGCTGGCCCGTTTGGAAACACCATATATTTT.

This CDR3 reads CASSFPGTSGKDTQYF. Written as DNA, the CDR3 is TGTGCCAGCAGCTTCCCCGGGACTAGCGGGAAGGATACGCAGTATTTT. The rearrangement links TRBV5-4 to TRBJ2-3, with 13 bases fitting TRBD2. The V gene end was trimmed by 2 bases and the J gene end by 6 bases; junction bases not matched to a gene: 6. Germline values: CDR1 SGHNT, CDR2 YYREEE (reference sequence). This CDR3 region has 16 residues.

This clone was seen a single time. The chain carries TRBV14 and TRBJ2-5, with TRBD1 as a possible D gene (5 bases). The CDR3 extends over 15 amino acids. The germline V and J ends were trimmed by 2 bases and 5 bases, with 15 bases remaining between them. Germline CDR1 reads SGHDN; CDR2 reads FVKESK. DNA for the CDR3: TGTGCCAGCAGCCAAATCCTCCAGGGTGGTGAGACCCAGTACTTC. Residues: CASSQILQGGETQYF.

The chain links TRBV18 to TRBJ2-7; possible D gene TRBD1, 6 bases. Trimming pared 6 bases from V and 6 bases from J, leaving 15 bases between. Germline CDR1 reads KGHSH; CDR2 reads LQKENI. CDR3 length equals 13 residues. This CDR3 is CASSQRQGFEQYV. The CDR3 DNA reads TGTGCCAGCTCCCAACGGCAGGGGTTCGAGCAGTACGTC.

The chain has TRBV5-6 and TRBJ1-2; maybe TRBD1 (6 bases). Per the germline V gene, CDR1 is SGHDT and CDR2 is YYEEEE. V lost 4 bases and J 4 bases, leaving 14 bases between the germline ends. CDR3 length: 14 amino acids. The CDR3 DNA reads TGTGCCAGCAGCCCGTGGACAGCAAGCTATGGCTACACCTTC. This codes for CASSPWTASYGYTF.

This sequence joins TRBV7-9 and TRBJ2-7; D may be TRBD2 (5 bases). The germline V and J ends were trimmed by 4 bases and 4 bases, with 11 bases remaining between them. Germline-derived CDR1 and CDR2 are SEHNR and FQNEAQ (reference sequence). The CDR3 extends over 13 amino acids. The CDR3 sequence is CASSSEEGYEQYV. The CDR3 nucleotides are TGTGCCAGCAGCTCGGAAGAGGGTTACGAGCAGTACGTC.

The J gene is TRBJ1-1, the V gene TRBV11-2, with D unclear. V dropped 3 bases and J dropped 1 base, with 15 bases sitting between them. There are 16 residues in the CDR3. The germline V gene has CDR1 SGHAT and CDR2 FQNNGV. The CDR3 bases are TGTGCCAGCAGCTTGGGAGAGTGGCACAAGAACACTGAAGCTTTCTTT. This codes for CASSLGEWHKNTEAFF.

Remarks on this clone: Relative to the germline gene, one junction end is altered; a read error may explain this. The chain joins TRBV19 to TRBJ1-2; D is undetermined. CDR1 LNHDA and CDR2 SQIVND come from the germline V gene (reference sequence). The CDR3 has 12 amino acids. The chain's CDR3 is CASRIGSYGYTF. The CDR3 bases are TGTGCCAGTAGGATAGGCAGCTATGGCTACACCTTC.

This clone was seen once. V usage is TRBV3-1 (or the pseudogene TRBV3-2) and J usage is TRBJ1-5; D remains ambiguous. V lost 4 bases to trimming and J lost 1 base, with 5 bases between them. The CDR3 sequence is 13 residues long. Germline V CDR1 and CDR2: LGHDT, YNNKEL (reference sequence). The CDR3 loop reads CASSRGSNQPQHF. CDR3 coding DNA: TGTGCCAGCAGCCGAGGCAGCAATCAGCCCCAGCATTTT.

The CDR3 DNA sequence: TGTGCCAGCAGCCTAGTGGGCCAGGGGGAAGGTACTGAAGCTTTCTTT. Amino acids: CASSLVGQGEGTEAFF. This chain uses TRBV7-9 with TRBJ1-1, with 7 bases that match TRBD1. The CDR3 is 16 amino acids. The V segment lost 5 bases and the J segment 5 bases; nucleotides outside the gene matches: 14. Germline V gene sequence: CDR1 SEHNR, CDR2 FQNEAQ (reference sequence).